The 30 T cell receptor beta chains below were found in one sample sequenced in a study of T cells in Graves' hyperthyroidism and ophthalmopathy. Amplification targeted TCR beta CDR3 regions from RNA transcripts. The HTBI set primed first-round TCR CDR3 RT-PCR. TCRdb re-called the multiplex PCR reads through MiXCR, storing one row per CDR3 protein. In the table there are roughly 350,000 distinct CDR3 sequences, approximately 14% of which are singletons. The sequenced sample was blood. The source of these receptors is a woman in her 30s with Graves' hyperthyroidism.

This CDR3 reads CASSLARTKGTDTQYF. Here the CDR3 DNA reads TGCGCCAGCAGCTTGGCCCGGACCAAAGGCACAGATACGCAGTATTTT. This rearrangement joins TRBV5-1 to TRBJ2-3; D gene unclear. Trimming pared 0 bases from V and 1 base from J, leaving 12 bases between. There are 16 residues in the CDR3. CDR1 is SGHRS and CDR2 is YFSETQ in the germline V gene.

This clonotype was counted only a few times. This chain joins TRBV5-1 and TRBJ2-7; 9 nucleotides align to TRBD1. V was clipped by 4 bases and J by 3 bases; unmatched bases: 11. The CDR3 totals 16 residues. Germline lookup yields CDR1 SGHRS and CDR2 YFSETQ. CDR3 protein: CASSQGATGGDYEQYF. Here the CDR3 DNA reads TGCGCCAGCAGCCAAGGCGCGACAGGGGGGGACTACGAGCAGTACTTC.

This clonotype was recorded at least ten times. The J gene is TRBJ2-1, the V gene TRBV12-3 or TRBV12-4; no clear D gene. The CDR3 is 13 residues long. With 5 bases removed from V and 6 bases from J, the gap between germline ends came to 11 bases. CDR3 residues: CASSDLGSNEQFF. CDR3 DNA: TGTGCCAGCAGTGACCTAGGTAGCAATGAGCAGTTCTTC.

The chain couples TRBV25-1 to TRBJ2-2; weak D call: TRBD1 (5 bases). Trimming left V 2 bases short and J 1 base short, with 8 bases between. CDR1 is MGHDK, CDR2 SYGVNS, per germline. The CDR3 runs 15 residues. CDR3 sequence: CASSEATGNTGELFF. CDR3 nucleotides: TGTGCCAGCAGTGAAGCCACAGGGAACACCGGGGAGCTGTTTTTT. The entire variable domain, with the rest obtained from reference TRBV25-1 and TRBJ2-2, is as follows: EADIYQTPRYLVIGTGKKITLECSQTMGHDKMYWYQQDPGMELHLIHYSYGVNSTEKGDLSSESTVSRIRTEHFPLTLESARPSHTSQYLCASSEATGNTGELFFGEGSRLTVL.

This clonotype occurred many times. V usage is TRBV7-3 and J usage is TRBJ2-5; 10 positions match TRBD2. The CDR3 totals 14 residues. In germline, CDR1 is SGHTA, CDR2 FQGTGA. J was trimmed by 5 bases and V by 0 bases; bases with no gene match: 0. The chain's CDR3 is CASSLTSGGETQYF. In DNA, the CDR3 is TGTGCCAGCAGCTTAACTAGCGGGGGGGAGACCCAGTACTTC. The variable domain in full, completed from reference TRBV7-3 and TRBJ2-5, reads GAGVSQTPSNKVTEKGKYVELRCDPISGHTALYWYRQSLGQGPEFLIYFQGTGAADDSGLPNDRFFAVRPEGSVSTLKIQRTERGDSAVYLCASSLTSGGETQYFGPGTRLLVL.

This clonotype came up many times. The chain recombines TRBV5-1 with TRBJ1-1, with D unresolved. This CDR3 is built from 14 residues. Germline values: CDR1 SGHRS, CDR2 YFSETQ. Deletions cut 0 bases from V and 6 bases from J, with 12 bases between. The CDR3 is CASSLDSGKSEAFF. The CDR3, as DNA: TGCGCCAGCAGCTTGGACTCGGGAAAGTCTGAAGCTTTCTTT.

This clonotype was seen ten or more times. The chain recombines TRBV6-2 or TRBV6-3 with TRBJ2-1, with TRBD2 identical over 13 bases. From germline, CDR1 is MNHEY and CDR2 SVGEGT. This CDR3 is 14 amino acids long. V gave up 6 bases and J gave up 8 bases; unmatched junction bases: 4. The chain's CDR3 is CASRRTSGRDEQFF. DNA for the CDR3: TGTGCCAGCAGACGGACTAGCGGGAGAGATGAGCAGTTCTTC.

The table lists this clonotype with many counts. V is TRBV7-9 and J is TRBJ2-1, with TRBD2 matching over 11 bases. The CDR3 consists of 17 residues. Losses at the gene ends were 4 bases for V and 0 bases for J; bases not matched to a gene: 5. Germline V lookup: CDR1 SEHNR, CDR2 FQNEAQ (reference sequence). In DNA, the CDR3 is TGTGCCAGCAGCTCCCTAGCGGGAGGAAGCTCCTACAATGAGCAGTTCTTC. This translates into CASSSLAGGSSYNEQFF.

There are a few counts of this clonotype. This could be a read error, since a much larger clone is one nucleotide away. V usage is TRBV7-2 and J usage is TRBJ2-7; 10 nucleotides line up with TRBD2. Germline CDR1 SGHTA, CDR2 FQGNSA. The length of the CDR3 is 13 residues. The trim removed 5 bases at V and 7 bases at J, leaving 5 bases unmatched. CDR3 protein: CASSPGLAFEQYF. For the CDR3, the DNA is TGTGCCAGCAGCCCGGGACTAGCGTTTGAGCAGTACTTC.

The chain is built from TRBV4-3 and TRBJ2-3; D perhaps matches TRBD2 (6 bases). This CDR3 has 18 residues. V lost 1 base and J lost 2, with 19 bases in between. CDR1 is LGHNA, CDR2 YSLEER, per germline. The CDR3 here is CASSQGGIRDFYTDTQYF. In DNA, the CDR3 is TGCGCCAGCAGCCAAGGCGGAATCCGGGACTTTTACACAGATACGCAGTATTTT.

This clonotype was observed at least ten times. The rearrangement uses TRBV15 and TRBJ1-1; D uncertain. The CDR3 loop spans 13 amino acids. Trimming cost V 5 bases and J 3 bases, with 10 bases left between them. The germline gives CDR1 LNHNV, CDR2 YYDKDF (reference sequence). The CDR3 loop reads CATSPRGDTEAFF. The CDR3 nucleotides read TGTGCCACCAGCCCTAGAGGCGACACTGAAGCTTTCTTT.

This clonotype showed up many times. The chain joins TRBV20-1 to TRBJ2-6; unclear D gene. CDR1 is DFQATT, CDR2 SNEGSKA, per germline (reference sequence). This CDR3 has 16 amino acids. Trimming pared 7 bases from V and 0 bases from J, leaving 16 bases between. CDR3 nucleotide sequence: TGCAGTGTCTCTGGGCACGGAGACTCTGGGGCCAACGTCCTGACTTTC. Protein product: CSVSGHGDSGANVLTF.

The chain uses TRBV25-1 and TRBJ2-1, with D tentatively TRBD1 (6 bases). The CDR3 has 12 amino acids. V dropped 4 bases and J dropped 16 bases, with 17 bases sitting between them. The germline V gene has CDR1 MGHDK and CDR2 SYGVNS. The CDR3 loop reads CASSVTGSRIFF. The CDR3 DNA sequence: TGTGCCAGCAGTGTCACAGGGTCCCGCATTTTCTTC. The full variable domain, completed using reference TRBV25-1 and TRBJ2-1, is EADIYQTPRYLVIGTGKKITLECSQTMGHDKMYWYQQDPGMELHLIHYSYGVNSTEKGDLSSESTVSRIRTEHFPLTLESARPSHTSQYLCASSVTGSRIFFGPGTRLTVL.

This clonotype was counted ten times or more. The rearrangement uses TRBV6-1 and TRBJ2-5; 13 bases map to TRBD2. Germline V gives CDR1 MNHNS, CDR2 SASEGT. Unmatched junction bases numbered 10, after V lost 4 bases and J lost 2 bases. The CDR3 is 18 residues long. In DNA, the CDR3 is TGTGCCAGCAGTGCCATACTAGCGGGAGGGACATCGCAAGAGACCCAGTACTTC. As protein: CASSAILAGGTSQETQYF.

This clonotype is a singleton in its sample. V gene TRBV24-1 combines with J gene TRBJ2-5; 13 bases fit TRBD2. Trimming took 7 bases from V and 5 from J; bases not matched to a gene: 9. Per the germline V gene, CDR1 is KGHDR and CDR2 is SFDVKD. The CDR3 runs 16 residues. CDR3 residues: CATSELGLAGAETQYF. Here the CDR3 DNA reads TGTGCCACCAGCGAACTAGGACTAGCGGGAGCGGAGACCCAGTACTTC.

As for this clonotype: This may stem from a read error, because a much larger clone lies one nucleotide away. The V and J genes are TRBV28 and TRBJ2-1; 8 bases map to TRBD1. CDR3 length: 13 amino acids. CDR1 and CDR2 from the germline V gene are MDHEN and SYDVKM. The CDR3: CASRKQGDNEQSF. CDR3 sequence (DNA): TGTGCCAGCAGGAAACAGGGGGACAATGAGCAGTCCTTC.

This clonotype was recorded many times. The chain employs TRBV20-1 and TRBJ2-4; D is possibly TRBD2 (5 bases). This CDR3 contains 15 residues. V gave up 6 bases and J gave up 0 bases, with 15 bases separating them. Germline CDR1 is DFQATT and CDR2 is SNEGSKA (reference sequence). The CDR3: CSAREGLLAKNIQYF. CDR3 nucleotides: TGCAGTGCCCGTGAGGGTCTTTTAGCCAAAAACATTCAGTACTTC.

The gene calls are TRBV30 and TRBJ1-5, with TRBD1 matching 8 bases. The CDR3 is 15 residues long. V dropped 1 base and J dropped 3; count of bases not matched to a gene: 5. Per germline, CDR1 GTSNPN and CDR2 SVGIG (reference sequence). Here the CDR3 reads CAWSATGAVNQPQHF. CDR3 DNA sequence: TGTGCCTGGAGTGCGACAGGGGCCGTCAATCAGCCCCAGCATTTT. Full variable domain (remainder filled in from reference TRBV30 and TRBJ1-5): SQTIHQWPATLVQPVGSPLSLECTVEGTSNPNLYWYRQAAGRGLQLLFYSVGIGQISSEVPQNLSASRPQDRQFILSSKKLLLSDSGFYLCAWSATGAVNQPQHFGDGTRLSIL.

This clonotype was observed a few times. In DNA, the CDR3 is TGCGCCAGCCCAACGAAGACCGGCGGGGAGCTGTTTTTT. It specifies CASPTKTGGELFF. The chain carries TRBV5-1 and TRBJ2-2; D is uncertain. Germline V gene sequence: CDR1 SGHRS, CDR2 YFSETQ. Trimming took off 7 bases at V and 7 bases at J, with 14 bases between the two ends. This CDR3 region has 13 residues.

This clonotype showed up many times. V and J are TRBV7-2 and TRBJ2-3; D uncertain. There are 15 residues in the CDR3. With 1 base removed from V and 5 bases from J, the gap between germline ends came to 13 bases. From germline, CDR1 is SGHTA and CDR2 FQGNSA. CDR3 bases: TGTGCCAGCAGCTTAGGTCCCGCCCTGGGAGATACGCAGTATTTT. This encodes CASSLGPALGDTQYF. Complete variable domain (other parts from reference TRBV7-2 and TRBJ2-3): GAGVSQSPSNKVTEKGKDVELRCDPISGHTALYWYRQSLGQGLEFLIYFQGNSAPDKSGLPSDRFSAERTGGSVSTLTIQRTQQEDSAVYLCASSLGPALGDTQYFGPGTRLTVL.

The rearrangement links TRBV7-9 to TRBJ2-4; 7 nucleotides align to TRBD2. There are 14 residues in the CDR3. Germline V gene sequence: CDR1 SEHNR, CDR2 FQNEAQ (reference sequence). V lost 6 bases and J lost 7; bases outside the gene matches: 9. The CDR3 DNA follows: TGTGCCAGCAGGAGTAGCGGGCCGGCCAACATTCAGTACTTC. As protein: CASRSSGPANIQYF.

This clonotype was observed at least ten times. V and J are TRBV7-2 and TRBJ2-1, with 9 bases matching TRBD1. V trimming: 5 bases; J trimming: 1 base; junction bases outside the gene matches: 3. CDR1 and CDR2 (germline): SGHTA, FQGNSA. The CDR3 has 15 amino acids. The CDR3 coding sequence is TGTGCCAGCAGCCCGGACAGGGGTTCCTACAATGAGCAGTTCTTC. This gives the protein CASSPDRGSYNEQFF.

Ten or more counts support this clonotype. The chain employs TRBV28 and TRBJ2-5; no definite D call. Trimming removed 8 bases at V and 5 bases at J, with 15 bases between. The germline CDR1 and CDR2 sequences are MDHEN and SYDVKM. The CDR3 runs to 13 residues. CDR3 coding DNA: TGTGCCAGCGTTCGAGCCTCGGGCGAGACCCAGTACTTC. It translates to CASVRASGETQYF.

This clonotype was seen ten or more times. The chain uses TRBV12-3 or TRBV12-4 and TRBJ1-4, with D unclear. The V and J ends lost 5 bases and 5 bases respectively, with 15 bases between them. The CDR3 sequence is 15 residues long. The CDR3 bases are TGTGCCAGCAGTCCCAGCCCAAAATCGAATGAAAAACTGTTTTTT. It translates to CASSPSPKSNEKLFF.

This clonotype has ten or more counts. This rearrangement joins TRBV24-1 to TRBJ1-1; TRBD1 matches 7 bases. V shed 5 bases and J 4 bases; nucleotides not matched to a gene: 6. Germline V CDR1 and CDR2: KGHDR, SFDVKD. The CDR3 has 14 amino acids. The CDR3, as DNA: TGTGCCACCAGTGCCAGGGGGGGAGGCACTGAAGCTTTCTTT. Translation: CATSARGGGTEAFF.

This clonotype was recorded a few times. The J gene is TRBJ2-4, the V gene TRBV19, with 7 positions matching TRBD1. Trimming at V came to 7 bases and at J to 6 bases, leaving 9 bases not matched to a gene. This CDR3 contains 14 residues. Germline V CDR1 and CDR2: LNHDA, SQIVND (reference sequence). CDR3 loop: CASTANRDRNIQYF. The CDR3 DNA follows: TGTGCCAGTACCGCCAACCGGGACAGAAACATTCAGTACTTC.

This clonotype has a handful of counts. The V gene is TRBV5-1, the J gene TRBJ2-7, with no clear D. The ends were cut back, 5 bases at V and 6 bases at J, with 18 bases in the middle. The CDR3 extends over 14 amino acids. Germline V gene lookup returns CDR1 SGHRS and CDR2 YFSETQ. CDR3 loop: CASRRQGSDFEQYF. CDR3 DNA: TGCGCCAGCAGACGTCAAGGCAGCGACTTCGAGCAGTACTTC.

This clonotype was counted only a few times. The rearrangement links TRBV5-1 to TRBJ2-3; D remains unclear. Germline V CDR1 and CDR2: SGHRS, YFSETQ. The CDR3 runs 14 residues. With 1 base removed from V and 2 bases from J, the gap between germline ends came to 8 bases. The CDR3 sequence: CASSLTEFTDTQYF. CDR3 in DNA: TGCGCCAGCAGCTTGACCGAATTCACAGATACGCAGTATTTT.

In this sample, this clonotype turned up many times. V and J are TRBV28 and TRBJ2-5, with a weak D call TRBD1 (7 bases). The CDR3 covers 13 residues. Deletions cut 6 bases from V and 5 bases from J, with 13 bases between. Looked up from germline, CDR1 is MDHEN and CDR2 is SYDVKM. In DNA, the CDR3 is TGTGCCAGCAGGCAGGGGGGTCGGGAGACCCAGTACTTC. Protein: CASRQGGRETQYF.

This clonotype was observed a few times. This chain joins TRBV6-1 and TRBJ2-3; 10 positions match TRBD2. Losses at the gene ends were 6 bases for V and 6 bases for J; bases not matched to a gene: 12. The germline CDR1 and CDR2 sequences are MNHNS and SASEGT. The CDR3 loop spans 16 amino acids. CDR3 residues: CASRRGGGAGGDTQYF. In nucleotides, the CDR3 is TGTGCCAGCAGACGGGGGGGAGGAGCGGGGGGGGATACGCAGTATTTT.